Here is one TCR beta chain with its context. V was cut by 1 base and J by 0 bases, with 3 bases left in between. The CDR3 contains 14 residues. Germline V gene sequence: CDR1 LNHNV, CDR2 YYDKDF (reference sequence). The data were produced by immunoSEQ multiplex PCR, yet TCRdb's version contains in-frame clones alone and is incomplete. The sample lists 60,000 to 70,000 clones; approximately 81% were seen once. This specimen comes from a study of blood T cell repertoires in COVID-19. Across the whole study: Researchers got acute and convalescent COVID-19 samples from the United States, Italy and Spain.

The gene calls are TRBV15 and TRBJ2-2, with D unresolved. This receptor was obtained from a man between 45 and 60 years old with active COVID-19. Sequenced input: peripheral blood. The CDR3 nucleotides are TGTGCCACCAGCAGAGGGCCGAACACCGGGGAGCTGTTTTTT. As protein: CATSRGPNTGELFF.